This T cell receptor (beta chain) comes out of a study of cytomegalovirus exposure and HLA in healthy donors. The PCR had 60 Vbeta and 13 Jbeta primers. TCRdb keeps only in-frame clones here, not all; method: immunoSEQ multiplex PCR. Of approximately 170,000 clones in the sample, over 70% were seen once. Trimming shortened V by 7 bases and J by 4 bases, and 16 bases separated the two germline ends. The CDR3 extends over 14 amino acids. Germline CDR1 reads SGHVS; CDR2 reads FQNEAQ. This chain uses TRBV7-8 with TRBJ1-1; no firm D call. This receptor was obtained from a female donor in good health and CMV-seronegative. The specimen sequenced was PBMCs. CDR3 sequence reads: CASTLEALGTEAFF. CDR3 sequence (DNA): TGTGCCAGCACCCTAGAGGCGTTGGGCACTGAAGCTTTCTTT.